What follows are 23 T cell receptor beta chains derived from one specimen sequenced in a study of T cell repertoires in cytomegalovirus infection. No antigen has been assigned to these receptors. TCRdb redid the calling of the reads with MiXCR, one entry per CDR3 protein. This table has about 830,000 distinct CDR3 sequences, 32% appearing once. Sequencing used cultured CD8+ T cells from PBMCs, obtained from culture after CMV antigen stimulation. These receptors came from a human donor in good health (CMV status not recorded). Some clones in this sample may be carry-over from other donors' samples.

The rearrangement links TRBV10-3 to TRBJ1-6, with D possibly TRBD1 on 6 matching bases. CDR1 is ENHRY, CDR2 SYGVKD, per germline. V lost 10 bases and J lost 7, with 14 bases in between. This CDR3 spans 13 amino acids. The CDR3 DNA sequence: TGTGCCAGCCAGGAGGGGGGGAATTCACCCCTCCACTTT. This gives the protein CASQEGGNSPLHF.

The rearrangement links TRBV5-1 to TRBJ1-6; D is ambiguous. The CDR3 loop spans 14 amino acids. Germline assignment: CDR1 SGHRS and CDR2 YFSETQ. V dropped 4 bases and J dropped 8 bases, with 13 bases sitting between them. The CDR3 here is CASSPGMVHSPLHF. Written as DNA, the CDR3 is TGCGCCAGCAGCCCCGGGATGGTCCATTCACCCCTCCACTTT.

This clonotype appeared many times. The rearrangement links TRBV6-2 or TRBV6-3 to TRBJ1-2, with D hard to call. V lost 5 bases and J 2 bases, leaving 6 bases between the germline ends. The length of the CDR3 is 12 residues. CDR1 and CDR2 from the germline V gene are MNHEY and SVGEGT. CDR3: CASSPDNYGYTF. The CDR3, as DNA: TGTGCCAGCAGTCCCGACAACTATGGCTACACCTTC.

This clonotype came up a few times. The CDR3 sequence is CASSQGWQASGNTIYF. Written as DNA, the CDR3 is TGTGCCAGCAGCCAAGGATGGCAGGCCTCTGGAAACACCATATATTTT. The chain joins TRBV3-1 to TRBJ1-3, with D unclear. Germline CDR1 and CDR2: LGHDT and YNNKEL (reference sequence). The CDR3 has 16 amino acids. V was pared by 1 base and J by 0 bases, with 10 bases between.

Only a few counts were recorded for this clonotype. V is TRBV27 and J is TRBJ2-3, with TRBD1 identical over 7 bases. Trimming removed 0 bases from V and 5 bases from J; junction bases left unmatched: 5. The CDR3 runs to 15 residues. CDR1 and CDR2 (germline): MNHEY, SMNVEV (reference sequence). CDR3: CASSLSDRVGDTQYF. Here the CDR3 DNA reads TGTGCCAGCAGTTTATCCGACAGGGTTGGAGATACGCAGTATTTT.

This chain connects TRBV7-6 to TRBJ2-3, with 9 positions matching TRBD2. Germline CDR1 reads SGHVS; CDR2 reads FNYEAQ. The junction had 6 bases not matched to a gene; V was cut back by 2 bases and J by 0 bases. The CDR3 has 17 amino acids. CDR3 in amino acids: CASSLSPSGASTDTQYF. In nucleotides, the CDR3 is TGTGCCAGCAGCTTATCCCCTAGCGGGGCCAGCACAGATACGCAGTATTTT. The entire variable domain, with the rest obtained from reference TRBV7-6 and TRBJ2-3, is as follows: GAGVSQSPRYKVTKRGQDVALRCDPISGHVSLYWYRQALGQGPEFLTYFNYEAQQDKSGLPNDRFSAERPEGSISTLTIQRTEQRDSAMYRCASSLSPSGASTDTQYFGPGTRLTVL.

In the case of this clonotype: Sequence at one end of the junction differs from germline and may be a read error. The chain uses TRBV4-1 and TRBJ2-2; the D gene is possibly TRBD2 (6 bases). CDR1 MGHRA and CDR2 YSYEKL come from the germline V gene. This CDR3 is built from 16 residues. In DNA, the CDR3 is TGTGCCAGCACCCCAATGGGGGGAGGCGACACCGGGGAGCTGTCTTTT. Its protein is CASTPMGGGDTGELSF.

This clonotype was picked up a small number of times. The rearrangement uses TRBV6-5 and TRBJ1-1; perhaps TRBD1 as D (5 bases). The ends were cut back, 2 bases at V and 8 bases at J, with 12 bases in the middle. CDR1 and CDR2 from the germline V gene are MNHEY and SVGAGI. This CDR3 comprises 13 residues. This CDR3 reads CASSYVGGPEAFF. The CDR3 nucleotides are TGTGCCAGCAGTTACGTCGGGGGACCCGAAGCTTTCTTT.

This clonotype was observed a few times. The chain is built from TRBV7-8 and TRBJ2-3, with TRBD2 matching over 12 bases. The CDR3 loop spans 17 amino acids. Germline CDR1 is SGHVS and CDR2 is FQNEAQ. V shed 1 base, J shed 3 bases, and the junction held 5 bases outside the gene matches. The CDR3 is CASSLGLAGGKTDTQYF. The CDR3 region has the DNA TGTGCCAGCAGCTTAGGGCTAGCGGGGGGGAAGACAGATACGCAGTATTTT. Drawing the rest from reference TRBV7-8 and TRBJ2-3, the complete variable domain is GAGVSQSPRYKVAKRGQDVALRCDPISGHVSLFWYQQALGQGPEFLTYFQNEAQLDKSGLPSDRFFAERPEGSVSTLKIQRTQQEDSAVYLCASSLGLAGGKTDTQYFGPGTRLTVL.

This clonotype was detected many times. V gene TRBV6-1 combines with J gene TRBJ1-6, with unresolved D. Trimming took 4 bases from V and 11 from J, leaving 9 bases between them. The germline V gene has CDR1 MNHNS and CDR2 SASEGT. This CDR3 comprises 12 residues. CDR3 region: CASSVRTPPLHF. In DNA, the CDR3 is TGTGCCAGCAGTGTAAGGACGCCACCCCTCCACTTT.

The CDR3 loop is CSVEGQGDNEQFF. Written as DNA, the CDR3 is TGCAGCGTTGAAGGACAGGGTGACAATGAGCAGTTCTTC. This chain uses TRBV29-1 with TRBJ2-1; 7 nucleotides agree with TRBD1. From germline, CDR1 is SQVTM and CDR2 ANQGSEA. Trimming removed 1 base from V and 5 bases from J; junction bases left unmatched: 2. The CDR3 contains 13 residues.

Notes on this clonotype: Sequence at one end of the junction differs from germline and may be a read error. CDR3 region: CASSQDFHVIGNRNEQFF. CDR3 coding DNA: TGTGCCAGCAGCCAAGATTTTCATGTGATCGGAAACAGAAATGAGCAGTTCTTC. The chain joins TRBV4-1 to TRBJ2-1; D not resolved. Germline lookup yields CDR1 MGHRA and CDR2 YSYEKL. This CDR3 is 18 amino acids long.

This chain joins TRBV7-9 and TRBJ2-3; 10 bases align to TRBD1. The J segment lost 9 bases and the V segment lost 7 bases, leaving 16 bases of the junction unmatched. Germline V gene data show CDR1 as SEHNR and CDR2 as FQNEAQ (reference sequence). This CDR3 contains 16 residues. The CDR3 protein is CASIFEGQGISRTQYF. The CDR3 DNA reads TGTGCCAGCATCTTCGAGGGACAGGGGATAAGTAGGACGCAGTATTTT.

This clonotype was detected many times. This sequence joins TRBV7-9 and TRBJ2-1; D is perhaps TRBD2 (7 bases). The germline CDR1 and CDR2 sequences are SEHNR and FQNEAQ (reference sequence). The CDR3 spans 14 residues. The V gene lost 5 bases and the J gene lost 4 bases, with 12 bases spanning the gap. The CDR3 region has the DNA TGTGCCAGCAGCCCAGAGGGGGGGTACAATGAGCAGTTCTTC. Protein product: CASSPEGGYNEQFF.

This chain links TRBV7-9 with TRBJ1-5; 7 bases match TRBD1. Trimming removed 1 base from V and 3 bases from J; junction bases left unmatched: 21. The CDR3 totals 21 residues. CDR1 and CDR2 from the germline V gene are SEHNR and FQNEAQ (reference sequence). The CDR3 DNA follows: TGTGCCAGCAGCTTAGGGGTGATAGGGGGCGGTGACCGTCTAGACAATCAGCCCCAGCATTTT. It translates to CASSLGVIGGGDRLDNQPQHF.

The chain combines TRBV6-1 with TRBJ2-1; unclear D gene. Germline V gene lookup returns CDR1 MNHNS and CDR2 SASEGT. Trimming left V 3 bases short and J 3 bases short, with 15 bases between. The CDR3 has 16 amino acids. In DNA, the CDR3 is TGTGCCAGCAGTGAGCTCGGACCACCCCTCTACAATGAGCAGTTCTTC. Residues: CASSELGPPLYNEQFF.

This clonotype has only a few counts. The V call is TRBV12-3 or TRBV12-4, the J call TRBJ1-2, with 8 bases aligning to TRBD1. The V gene end was trimmed by 3 bases and the J gene end by 3 bases; junction bases not matched to a gene: 6. The CDR3 loop spans 15 amino acids. The CDR3 DNA is TGTGCCAGCAGTTTTATCACAGGGGGGGACTATGGCTACACCTTC. Amino acid sequence: CASSFITGGDYGYTF.

This chain links TRBV7-9 with TRBJ2-5, with D possibly being TRBD1 (6 bases). The CDR3 runs to 13 residues. Germline loops: CDR1 SEHNR, CDR2 FQNEAQ (reference sequence). V lost 5 bases, J lost 5 bases, and 12 bases lay in between. The CDR3 here is CASSVQGFETQYF. The CDR3 nucleotides are TGTGCCAGCAGCGTACAGGGTTTTGAGACCCAGTACTTC. The full variable domain, rest sourced from reference TRBV7-9 and TRBJ2-5, is DTGVSQNPRHKITKRGQNVTFRCDPISEHNRLYWYRQTLGQGPEFLTYFQNEAQLEKSRLLSDRFSAERPKGSFSTLEIQRTEQGDSAMYLCASSVQGFETQYFGPGTRLLVL.

This clonotype was observed a handful of times. CDR3 residues: CASSSGGRNEQFF. Written as DNA, the CDR3 is TGTGCCAGCAGCTCAGGGGGTCGGAATGAGCAGTTCTTC. This sequence joins TRBV5-6 and TRBJ2-1, with 7 bases matching TRBD1. The germline gives CDR1 SGHDT, CDR2 YYEEEE. The CDR3 consists of 13 residues. J gave up 7 bases and V 3 bases, and 4 bases lay outside the gene matches.

This chain links TRBV12-3 or TRBV12-4 with TRBJ1-4; D unclear. The CDR3 runs to 16 residues. With 2 bases removed from V and 6 bases from J, the gap between germline ends came to 16 bases. This CDR3 reads CASSLRVGRPHEKLFF. CDR3 sequence (DNA): TGTGCCAGCAGTTTAAGGGTTGGAAGGCCTCATGAAAAACTGTTTTTT.

This clonotype has a handful of counts. Written as DNA, the CDR3 is TGCGCCAGCAGCCCTAGCGGGGGGGCCGGGGATGAGCAGTTCTTC. Translated, it gives CASSPSGGAGDEQFF. The rearrangement uses TRBV5-1 and TRBJ2-1; TRBD2 matches at 12 bases. The germline CDR1 and CDR2 sequences are SGHRS and YFSETQ. The trim removed 4 bases at V and 8 bases at J, leaving 7 bases unmatched. This CDR3 region has 15 residues.

This sequence joins TRBV5-6 and TRBJ1-2; D remains unclear. CDR3 length: 14 amino acids. The V end was cut by 4 bases, the J end by 4 bases, with 14 bases between. In germline, CDR1 is SGHDT, CDR2 YYEEEE. The CDR3, as DNA: TGTGCCAGCAGCGCTACCCAGGACCTCTATGGCTACACCTTC. Its protein is CASSATQDLYGYTF.

The table lists this clonotype with a few counts. The chain joins TRBV7-9 to TRBJ1-4; D unresolved. The CDR3 is 14 amino acids. The germline CDR1 and CDR2 sequences are SEHNR and FQNEAQ (reference sequence). V lost 5 bases and J lost 7, with 14 bases in between. This CDR3 is CASSPGREVEKLFF. In DNA form, the CDR3 reads TGTGCCAGCAGCCCCGGACGGGAGGTTGAAAAACTGTTTTTT.